The 16 T cell receptor beta chains below come from one sample, sequenced in a study of blood T cell repertoires in COVID-19. Sequencing was performed with immunoSEQ multiplex PCR; in TCRdb, only in-frame clones are kept and a portion is missing. This sample carries fewer than 70,000 clones, almost 95% of them seen once, and the ten largest clones take roughly 4.5%. Material: peripheral blood. All receptors derive from a man in his fifties or sixties with active COVID-19.

The chain is built from TRBV5-1 and TRBJ2-1; TRBD2 is a possible D gene (6 bases). The CDR3 runs to 15 residues. Germline CDR1 reads SGHRS; CDR2 reads YFSETQ. V was clipped by 1 base and J by 2 bases, with 10 bases between them. CDR3 region: CASSLRTNAYNEQFF. The DNA for the CDR3 is TGCGCCAGCAGCTTGCGGACTAATGCCTACAATGAGCAGTTCTTC.

This chain links TRBV28 with TRBJ1-2, with D possibly TRBD1 on 5 matching bases. This CDR3 spans 14 amino acids. The germline V gene encodes CDR1 MDHEN and CDR2 SYDVKM. V lost 3 bases, J lost 3 bases, and 11 bases lay in between. The CDR3 nucleotides are TGTGCCAGCAGTTTGTCGGGGGTGGACTATGGCTACACCTTC. Residues: CASSLSGVDYGYTF.

This clone was seen a single time. The V gene is TRBV5-1, the J gene TRBJ1-2; 9 bases fit TRBD1. V shed 8 bases, J shed 4 bases, and the junction held 15 bases outside the gene matches. Looked up from germline, CDR1 is SGHRS and CDR2 is YFSETQ. This CDR3 has 16 residues. The CDR3 protein is CASARDRAIRAYGYTF. CDR3 in DNA: TGCGCCAGTGCTAGGGACAGGGCCATTAGGGCCTATGGCTACACCTTC.

The chain combines TRBV30 with TRBJ1-3; D gene unclear. Germline-derived CDR1 and CDR2 are GTSNPN and SVGIG (reference sequence). V lost 2 bases and J 1 base, leaving 9 bases between the germline ends. The CDR3 totals 14 residues. The CDR3 region is CAWSRGTSGNTIYF. The CDR3 DNA follows: TGTGCCTGGAGTCGGGGAACTTCTGGAAACACCATATATTTT.

J is TRBJ1-2 and V is TRBV7-9; no firm D call. The CDR3 loop spans 14 amino acids. V gave up 2 bases and J gave up 8 bases, with 15 bases separating them. Germline CDR1 reads SEHNR; CDR2 reads FQNEAQ (reference sequence). CDR3 loop: CASSLSLGEGGYTF. The CDR3 DNA sequence: TGTGCCAGCAGCTTATCCCTCGGGGAAGGAGGCTACACCTTC.

The chain recombines TRBV5-1 with TRBJ2-5, with 9 bases lining up with TRBD1. The V gene's germline CDR1 is SGHRS and CDR2 YFSETQ. V lost 3 bases to trimming and J lost 3 bases; unmatched junction nucleotides: 3. The CDR3 loop spans 14 amino acids. DNA for the CDR3: TGCGCCAGCAGCTCTAGGACAGGGGAAGAGACCCAGTACTTC. As protein: CASSSRTGEETQYF.

This rearrangement joins TRBV9 to TRBJ1-1; D is ambiguous. The CDR3 runs 13 residues. The V end was cut by 5 bases, the J end by 1 base, with 9 bases between. The germline V gene encodes CDR1 SGDLS and CDR2 YYNGEE. The CDR3 sequence is CASRAFGNTEAFF. The DNA for the CDR3 is TGTGCCAGCAGAGCATTCGGGAACACTGAAGCTTTCTTT.

This rearrangement joins TRBV12-3 or TRBV12-4 to TRBJ1-1; 7 bases agree with TRBD1. This CDR3 comprises 12 residues. V shed 3 bases, J shed 10 bases, and the junction held 5 bases outside the gene matches. The CDR3 DNA reads TGTGCCAGCAGTTTTAGGGGGCTGGGAGCTTTCTTT. This encodes CASSFRGLGAFF.

The rearrangement links TRBV5-1 to TRBJ2-1; 8 nucleotides agree with TRBD1. This CDR3 is 15 amino acids long. The germline V gene has CDR1 SGHRS and CDR2 YFSETQ. Germline trimming cut 1 base from V and 9 bases from J; bases unmatched to any gene: 9. CDR3 protein: CASSLRAGGKVEQFF. CDR3 nucleotides: TGCGCCAGCAGCTTGCGGGCAGGGGGCAAGGTTGAGCAGTTCTTC.

This chain connects TRBV19 to TRBJ2-2, with 8 bases that match TRBD1. CDR3 length: 13 amino acids. The V segment lost 5 bases and the J segment 7 bases; nucleotides outside the gene matches: 3. CDR1 is LNHDA, CDR2 SQIVND, per germline (reference sequence). CDR3 sequence: CASSQGANGELFF. In nucleotides, the CDR3 is TGTGCCAGTAGTCAGGGGGCAAACGGGGAGCTGTTTTTT.

The chain links TRBV6-5 to TRBJ1-6; 8 bases match TRBD1. Germline-derived CDR1 and CDR2 are MNHEY and SVGAGI. Trimming cost V 9 bases and J 7 bases; bases outside gene matches: 8. The CDR3 covers 14 residues. The DNA of the CDR3 is TGTGCCAGTGCATTACAGGGGGGGAATTCACCCCTCCACTTT. Its protein is CASALQGGNSPLHF.

V is TRBV5-6 and J is TRBJ1-4, with D maybe TRBD1 (6 bases). Germline CDR1 SGHDT, CDR2 YYEEEE. The CDR3 extends over 17 amino acids. The V end lost 3 bases, the J end lost 8 bases, and 23 bases lay between the germline ends. The CDR3 DNA reads TGTGCCAGCAGCTCCGTCTACAGGGCTGGGTGGGAGGAAAAACTGTTTTTT. This sequence encodes CASSSVYRAGWEEKLFF.

The genes are TRBV18 and TRBJ2-5; TRBD2 agrees at 8 bases. This CDR3 contains 15 residues. The V and J ends lost 5 bases and 5 bases, in that order; junction bases with no gene match: 10. The germline CDR1 and CDR2 sequences are KGHSH and LQKENI. Here the CDR3 reads CASSALAGTMETQYF. The CDR3 DNA follows: TGTGCCAGCTCAGCCTTAGCGGGAACGATGGAGACCCAGTACTTC.

This chain's CDR3 is CANARPPGQSSNQPQHF. Written as DNA, the CDR3 is TGTGCCAACGCCCGACCCCCGGGACAGTCTAGCAATCAGCCCCAGCATTTT. The rearrangement joins TRBV18 to TRBJ1-5; 7 positions match TRBD1. CDR3 length: 17 amino acids. V lost 10 bases, J lost 0 bases, and 15 bases stayed unmatched. Germline V gene sequence: CDR1 KGHSH, CDR2 LQKENI. The entire variable domain, with the rest obtained from reference TRBV18 and TRBJ1-5, is as follows: NAGVMQNPRHLVRRRGQEARLRCSPMKGHSHVYWYRQLPEEGLKFMVYLQKENIIDESGMPKERFSAEFPKEGPSILRIQQVVRGDSAAYFCANARPPGQSSNQPQHFGDGTRLSIL.

This chain joins TRBV19 and TRBJ1-1; tentatively, D is TRBD1 (5 bases). The CDR3 runs 13 residues. Germline V gives CDR1 LNHDA, CDR2 SQIVND (reference sequence). The V end was cut by 7 bases, the J end by 3 bases, with 12 bases between. CDR3 sequence reads: CASTGLRDTEAFF. In DNA form, the CDR3 reads TGTGCCAGTACAGGGCTGAGAGACACTGAAGCTTTCTTT.

The J gene is TRBJ2-5, the V gene TRBV29-1, with D possibly TRBD2 on 6 matching bases. Between the trimmed V and J ends, which lost 3 bases and 7 bases, there was a span of 15 bases. The CDR3 has 13 amino acids. The germline CDR1 and CDR2 sequences are SQVTM and ANQGSEA. The CDR3 loop reads CSVDEDYTGTQYF. CDR3 DNA: TGCAGCGTTGATGAGGACTATACCGGGACCCAGTACTTC.